The 26 T cell receptor beta chains below come from one sample, sequenced in a study of Graves' ophthalmopathy and Graves' hyperthyroidism. Amplification of TCR beta CDR3 regions used RNA transcripts. RT-PCR with HTBI primers came first, then second-round multiplex PCR. TCRdb analysed the multiplex PCR reads with MiXCR anew, one entry per CDR3 protein. There are some 370,000 distinct CDR3 sequences in the sample; about 17% occur only once, and about 2.4% lies in the top ten. Sequenced input: peripheral blood. The receptors here all came from an adult woman with stable Graves' hyperthyroidism.

This clonotype was observed at least ten times. Its ends do not fully match the called genes, so a read error is possible. The chain joins TRBV7-8 to TRBJ2-7, with D unresolved. The CDR3 totals 11 residues. Germline V gene sequence: CDR1 SGHVS, CDR2 FQNEAQ. The CDR3 region has the DNA TGTGCCAGCAGCCTTGGATCCCCAGTTCACTTC. It codes for CASSLGSPVHF.

This clonotype was seen ten or more times. CDR3 nucleotide sequence: TGTGCCAGCAGCTCCCGGGACAGGGTAGTCGGGGAGCTGTTTTTT. Its protein product is CASSSRDRVVGELFF. The chain combines TRBV3-1 with TRBJ2-2; 9 bases map to TRBD1. Germline V gene lookup returns CDR1 LGHDT and CDR2 YNNKEL (reference sequence). The CDR3 is made up of 15 amino acids. J was trimmed by 7 bases and V by 5 bases; bases with no gene match: 8.

This clonotype was seen repeatedly, ten times or more. The CDR3 DNA sequence: TGTGCCATCAGTGAGGGCGGCCGAAACTACGAGCAGTACTTC. The encoded protein is CAISEGGRNYEQYF. This chain joins TRBV10-3 and TRBJ2-7; D unclear. V lost 2 bases, J lost 3 bases, and 11 bases lay in between. The CDR3 covers 14 residues. Germline V gene lookup returns CDR1 ENHRY and CDR2 SYGVKD.

This clonotype was observed at least ten times. The CDR3 loop reads CASSQNRDAGELFF. The CDR3 nucleotides are TGTGCCAGCAGCCAAAATAGGGACGCCGGGGAGCTGTTTTTT. This chain links TRBV14 with TRBJ2-2; tentatively, D is TRBD1 or TRBD2 (5 bases each). V was cut by 2 bases and J by 6 bases, with 10 bases left in between. The germline gives CDR1 SGHDN, CDR2 FVKESK. The CDR3 has 14 residues.

In its sample, this clonotype was seen many times. The rearrangement links TRBV20-1 to TRBJ2-7; 7 bases fit TRBD1. The germline V gene has CDR1 DFQATT and CDR2 SNEGSKA (reference sequence). V shed 1 base, J shed 4 bases, and the junction held 4 bases outside the gene matches. The CDR3 length is 13 residues. CDR3 residues: CSARGAGGYEQYF. Written as DNA, the CDR3 is TGCAGTGCTAGAGGGGCAGGGGGATACGAGCAGTACTTC.

This clonotype was observed at least ten times. This chain uses TRBV20-1 with TRBJ1-1; D gene uncertain. Germline V lookup: CDR1 DFQATT, CDR2 SNEGSKA (reference sequence). The CDR3 length is 13 residues. The ends were cut back, 3 bases at V and 0 bases at J, with 8 bases in the middle. The CDR3 bases are TGCAGTGCTAGTTCCCAGATGAACACTGAAGCTTTCTTT. Its protein product is CSASSQMNTEAFF.

This clonotype was found many times. The chain uses TRBV6-1 and TRBJ1-2; a weak D match, TRBD1 (5 bases). The germline V gene has CDR1 MNHNS and CDR2 SASEGT. V lost 2 bases, J lost 5 bases, and 9 bases lay in between. CDR3 length: 13 amino acids. DNA for the CDR3: TGTGCCAGCAGTGAAACGGAGGGGTATGGCTACACCTTC. This codes for CASSETEGYGYTF.

In its sample, this clonotype was seen many times. The V gene is TRBV7-2, the J gene TRBJ1-1; D call uncertain. From germline, CDR1 is SGHTA and CDR2 FQGNSA. The CDR3 length is 13 residues. The V end lost 6 bases, the J end lost 4 bases, and 12 bases lay between the germline ends. The CDR3 DNA is TGTGCCAGCAGTCCAGACCTACCCACTGAAGCTTTCTTT. Translation gives CASSPDLPTEAFF.

This clonotype was found many times. This rearrangement joins TRBV20-1 to TRBJ2-7, with D perhaps being TRBD1 or TRBD2 (5 bases each). The germline V gene has CDR1 DFQATT and CDR2 SNEGSKA (reference sequence). The CDR3 spans 14 residues. V lost 0 bases and J lost 1, with 10 bases in between. CDR3 region: CSARDDGTSYEQYF. In nucleotides, the CDR3 is TGCAGTGCTAGAGATGACGGGACGTCCTACGAGCAGTACTTC.

To note about this clonotype: This may be a read error: a much more frequent sequence differs by one nucleotide. The chain is built from TRBV11-2 and TRBJ2-5; D might be TRBD1 (7 bases). Deletions cut 4 bases from V and 4 bases from J, with 25 bases between. CDR1 and CDR2 from the germline V gene are SGHAT and FQNNGV. The CDR3 loop spans 18 amino acids. The CDR3 coding sequence is TGTGCCAGCAGCTCCCCTAGTATCAGGGGGGCGTGGCCAGAGACCCAGTACTTC. Residues: CASSSPSIRGAWPETQYF. The whole variable domain, remainder taken from reference TRBV11-2 and TRBJ2-5, is EAGVAQSPRYKIIEKRQSVAFWCNPISGHATLYWYQQILGQGPKLLIQFQNNGVVDDSQLPKDRFSAERLKGVDSTLKIQPAKLEDSAVYLCASSSPSIRGAWPETQYFGPGTRLLVL.

The CDR3 DNA is TGCGCCAGCAGTAGGCGCAACAGTTACGGCTACACCTTC. This codes for CASSRRNSYGYTF. This chain connects TRBV10-1 to TRBJ1-2; no firm D call. The CDR3 runs 13 residues. Trimming removed 5 bases at V and 8 bases at J, with 15 bases between. Germline CDR1 WNHNN, CDR2 SYGVQD (reference sequence).

This clonotype was counted ten times or more. This rearrangement joins TRBV12-3 or TRBV12-4 to TRBJ1-1, with 9 nucleotides matching TRBD1. Trimming took 6 bases from V and 4 from J; bases not matched to a gene: 9. The CDR3 totals 15 residues. The CDR3 spells CASRSPTGGSTEAFF. In nucleotides, the CDR3 is TGTGCCAGCAGGTCCCCGACAGGGGGGAGCACTGAAGCTTTCTTT.

This clonotype has at least ten counts. The rearrangement uses TRBV15 and TRBJ2-5; D uncertain. V was pared by 5 bases and J by 10 bases, with 14 bases between. Germline CDR1 and CDR2: LNHNV and YYDKDF (reference sequence). The length of the CDR3 is 12 residues. The CDR3 sequence is CATSSNGVNQYF. The CDR3 DNA reads as TGTGCCACCAGCTCTAATGGGGTTAACCAGTACTTC.

This clonotype has only a few counts. This chain connects TRBV19 to TRBJ2-6; no reliable D call. CDR1 and CDR2 (germline): LNHDA, SQIVND (reference sequence). Trimming stripped 3 bases from V and 4 bases from J, with 19 bases between. This CDR3 has 18 amino acids. In DNA form, the CDR3 reads TGTGCCAGTAGTATTGGGTCCGTGGGCAGCGAGGGGGCCAACGTCCTGACTTTC. It codes for CASSIGSVGSEGANVLTF.

This clonotype came up many times. The V gene is TRBV6-2 or TRBV6-3, the J gene TRBJ1-1; TRBD1 is a possible D gene (6 bases). The germline CDR1 and CDR2 sequences are MNHEY and SVGEGT. The CDR3 sequence is 13 residues long. Trimming cost V 6 bases and J 3 bases, with 11 bases left between them. In DNA, the CDR3 is TGTGCCAGCAGCCCACCAGGGGACACTGAAGCTTTCTTT. Its translation: CASSPPGDTEAFF.

In its sample, this clonotype was seen a few times. The V and J genes are TRBV19 and TRBJ2-2; the match to TRBD1 covers 9 bases. The V gene's germline CDR1 is LNHDA and CDR2 SQIVND (reference sequence). V lost 3 bases and J lost 0; bases outside the gene matches: 14. The CDR3 totals 20 residues. The CDR3 protein is CASSMYPGTGQRSNTGELFF. Written as DNA, the CDR3 is TGTGCCAGTAGTATGTACCCCGGGACAGGGCAGAGGTCGAACACCGGGGAGCTGTTTTTT.

This clonotype was counted many times. The rearrangement uses TRBV5-1 and TRBJ2-5, with D perhaps TRBD1 or TRBD2 (5 bases each). V was shortened by 4 bases and J by 5 bases, with 21 bases between the two germline ends. There are 16 residues in the CDR3. Germline V lookup: CDR1 SGHRS, CDR2 YFSETQ. CDR3 sequence (DNA): TGCGCCAGCAGCCTGTACCGGGACCCAAGGCGGGAGACCCAGTACTTC. Protein sequence: CASSLYRDPRRETQYF.

This clonotype was observed at least ten times. CDR3 coding DNA: TGTGCCAGCAGGGAATTCAGGGGGCTGGACACTGAAGCTTTCTTT. Encoded protein: CASREFRGLDTEAFF. This chain uses TRBV2 with TRBJ1-1; TRBD1 aligns across 8 bases. The CDR3 has 15 amino acids. V gave up 6 bases and J gave up 3 bases; unmatched junction bases: 9. Germline-derived CDR1 and CDR2 are SNHLY and FYNNEI.

This clonotype was counted ten times or more. The rearrangement uses TRBV19 and TRBJ1-2; D gene uncertain. Germline CDR1 and CDR2: LNHDA and SQIVND (reference sequence). This CDR3 contains 13 residues. Trimming removed 7 bases at V and 7 bases at J, with 16 bases between. The CDR3 is CASTVDWVSGYTF. Written as DNA, the CDR3 is TGTGCCAGTACCGTGGATTGGGTCAGTGGCTACACCTTC.

Points on this clonotype: A much larger clone lies a single base off, so this may be a read error. V is TRBV11-1 and J is TRBJ2-4; 9 bases line up with TRBD2. Germline CDR1 and CDR2: SGHAT and FQDESV (reference sequence). The CDR3 totals 20 residues. Here the CDR3 reads CASSLVGGRAIELAKNIRYF. CDR3 sequence (DNA): TGTGCCAGCAGCTTAGTAGGCGGGAGGGCCATCGAACTAGCCAAAAACATTCGGTACTTC.

This clonotype was seen many times. The chain is built from TRBV19 and TRBJ2-6; D assignment may be TRBD1 or TRBD2 (6 bases each). Germline CDR1 and CDR2: LNHDA and SQIVND (reference sequence). Between the trimmed V and J ends, which lost 0 bases and 7 bases, there was a span of 13 bases. There are 16 residues in the CDR3. The CDR3 spells CASSIDRGTSANVLTF. CDR3 in DNA: TGTGCCAGTAGTATAGATCGGGGGACAAGTGCCAACGTCCTGACTTTC.

This clonotype was observed at least ten times. The junction shows a germline mismatch at one end, possibly a read error. V and J are TRBV28 and TRBJ1-2, with D hard to call. The CDR3 is made up of 12 amino acids. Germline V CDR1 and CDR2: MDHEN, SYDVKM. The CDR3 region is CASSLIGGPRPF. CDR3 in DNA: TGTGCCAGCAGTTTGATTGGCGGGCCCCGGCCCTTC.

This sequence joins TRBV7-2 and TRBJ2-7; TRBD1 aligns across 8 bases. J was trimmed by 3 bases and V by 8 bases; bases with no gene match: 9. The length of the CDR3 is 14 residues. The V gene's germline CDR1 is SGHTA and CDR2 FQGNSA. The CDR3 loop is CASGQGAFSYEQYF. The CDR3 DNA sequence: TGTGCCAGCGGGCAGGGGGCCTTTAGCTACGAGCAGTACTTC.

The sample holds many counts of this clonotype. The V and J genes are TRBV18 and TRBJ1-6, with 7 bases lining up with TRBD1. Germline CDR1 reads KGHSH; CDR2 reads LQKENI. V lost 2 bases to trimming and J lost 0 bases; unmatched junction nucleotides: 13. The CDR3 loop spans 20 amino acids. The CDR3 nucleotides read TGTGCCAGCTCACCAAATCGGGACAGAGCTAGGAGCTCCTATAATTCACCCCTCCACTTT. It is translated as CASSPNRDRARSSYNSPLHF.

A few counts support this clonotype. The genes are TRBV3-1 and TRBJ2-7; 7 bases match TRBD2. V was clipped by 5 bases and J by 4 bases; unmatched bases: 11. Per germline, CDR1 LGHDT and CDR2 YNNKEL (reference sequence). The CDR3 extends over 15 amino acids. CDR3 protein: CASSSLGSGEYEQYF. CDR3 bases: TGTGCCAGCAGCTCGCTAGGGAGCGGGGAGTACGAGCAGTACTTC.

This clonotype came up many times. The rearrangement joins TRBV30 to TRBJ1-1; D uncertain. This CDR3 has 15 residues. Germline V gene sequence: CDR1 GTSNPN, CDR2 SVGIG (reference sequence). The germline V and J ends were trimmed by 3 bases and 5 bases, with 19 bases remaining between them. For the CDR3, the DNA is TGTGCCTGGAGCGCCCCCGGCACCAGCAATACTGAAGCTTTCTTT. It is translated as CAWSAPGTSNTEAFF.